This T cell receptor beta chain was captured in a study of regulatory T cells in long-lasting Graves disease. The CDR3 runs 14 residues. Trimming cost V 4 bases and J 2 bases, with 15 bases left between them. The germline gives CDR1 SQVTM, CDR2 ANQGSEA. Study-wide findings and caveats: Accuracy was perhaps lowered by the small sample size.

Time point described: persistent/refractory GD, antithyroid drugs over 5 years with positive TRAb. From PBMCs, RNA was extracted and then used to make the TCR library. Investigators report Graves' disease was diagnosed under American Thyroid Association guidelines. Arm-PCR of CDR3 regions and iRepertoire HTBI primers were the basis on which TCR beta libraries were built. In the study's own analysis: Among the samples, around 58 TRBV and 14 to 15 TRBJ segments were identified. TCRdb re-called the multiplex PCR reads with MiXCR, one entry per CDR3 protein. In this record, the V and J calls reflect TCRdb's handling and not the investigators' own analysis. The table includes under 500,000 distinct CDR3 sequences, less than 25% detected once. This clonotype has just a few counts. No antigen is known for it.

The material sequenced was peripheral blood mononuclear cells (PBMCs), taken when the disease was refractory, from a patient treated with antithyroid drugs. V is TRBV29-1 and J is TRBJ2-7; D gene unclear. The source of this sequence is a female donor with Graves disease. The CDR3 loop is CSVAGPTTAYEQYF. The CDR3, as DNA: TGCAGCGTTGCCGGACCCACCACCGCCTACGAGCAGTACTTC.